Listed here is a single T cell receptor (beta chain). CDR1 and CDR2 from the germline V gene are MNHEY and SVGAGI. This CDR3 region has 15 residues. Losses at the gene ends were 7 bases for V and 2 bases for J; bases not matched to a gene: 10. As the starting material, approximately 10 ml of fresh peripheral blood yielded the PBMCs. The data stem from a study of Graves' ophthalmopathy and Graves' hyperthyroidism. The TCR beta CDR3 regions underwent amplification from RNA transcripts. Second-round multiplex PCR came after a first-round RT-PCR that employed HTBI primers. TCRdb re-derived calls from the multiplex PCR reads in MiXCR, one entry per CDR3 protein. This sample carries more than 300,000 distinct CDR3 sequences, approximately 18% of them seen once, and the ten largest clones take 2.4%.

Sequencing was performed on peripheral blood. The clonotype originates from an adult woman with stable Graves' hyperthyroidism. The V call is TRBV6-5, the J call TRBJ1-1; 7 bases agree with TRBD1. The CDR3, as DNA: TGTGCCAGCATTTCATCCCAGGGGGTTAACACTGAAGCTTTCTTT. The encoded protein is CASISSQGVNTEAFF.